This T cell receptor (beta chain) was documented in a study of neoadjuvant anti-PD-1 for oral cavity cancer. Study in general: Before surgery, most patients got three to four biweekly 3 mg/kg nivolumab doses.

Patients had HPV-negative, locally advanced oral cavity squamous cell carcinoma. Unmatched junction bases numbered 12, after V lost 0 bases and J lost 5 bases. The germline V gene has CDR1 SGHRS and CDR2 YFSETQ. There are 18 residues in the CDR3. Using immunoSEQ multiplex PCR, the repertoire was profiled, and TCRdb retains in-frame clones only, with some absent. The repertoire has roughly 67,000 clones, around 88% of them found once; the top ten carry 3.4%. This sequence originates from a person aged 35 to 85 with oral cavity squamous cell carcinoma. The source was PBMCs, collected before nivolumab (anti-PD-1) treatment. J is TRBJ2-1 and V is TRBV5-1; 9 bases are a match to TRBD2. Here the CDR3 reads CASSLAKRASGTNNEQFF. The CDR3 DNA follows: TGCGCCAGCAGCTTGGCCAAACGGGCTAGCGGGACTAACAATGAGCAGTTCTTC.